This T cell receptor (beta chain) came from a study of shared clonotypes between healthy human individuals (TCRdb year 2020). Context from the whole study: The cohort comprised two women and a few men aged 18 to 49 years. The study deeply sequenced blood TCR repertoires of five healthy adults to estimate repertoire size and the extent of clonotype sharing between individuals. To increase sequencing depth and limit assay-specific biases, different laboratories used diverse techniques to prepare libraries and sequence TCR repertoires. Per donor, leukapheresis produced somewhere between about 0.85 and 9.5 billion PBMCs.

Points on this clone: The antigen this receptor binds is unknown. No quality values exist for individual bases; no much larger clone is one base distant.

TCR CDR3 regions were amplified from genomic DNA by multiplex PCR using the deep immunoSEQ assay. Genomic DNA extracted from each cell subset was distributed evenly over all wells of several immunoSEQ 96-well plates, and each plate served as one replicate. Each replicate PCR for unsorted PBMC received roughly 300 ng genomic DNA, equal to approximately 30,000 T cell genomes. Unsorted PBMC genomic DNA was sequenced across ten immunoSEQ deep assay plates. Purified libraries were quantified with a Qubit 3.0 fluorometer, sized on a Bioanalyzer 2100, and re-quantified with the KAPA Library Quantification kit. Every immunoSEQ 96-well plate was sequenced on a separate single-read 150-cycle Illumina NextSeq 550 flow cell. Per the authors' processing: Because only junctional sequences without quality scores were contained in the immunoSEQ output, filtering matching that applied to full-length reads could not be performed. Sequences were annotated with PyIR, a Python wrapper for IgBLAST v1.9, using IMGT germline references to assign V/J genes and CDR3. Any read was removed if the V/J assignment was weak (E-value above 1e-6), the CDR3 was missing, or the read contained stop codons, out-of-frame junctions, or ambiguous translated residues. V3J clonotypes were defined by identical inferred V gene, J gene, and CDR3 amino acid sequence. Percentage overlap between repertoires was calculated by dividing the number of shared unique clonotypes by the size of the smaller repertoire. Richness of each repertoire was evaluated using RTK rarefaction, the Chao1 estimator, and Recon v2.1 estimates of unobserved clonotypes. Imported from immuneACCESS, the table was reduced by TCRdb to in-frame sequences with V and J called. These copies leave out some clones; in studies compared against another copy, an unresolved V gene accounts for under half, and the cause of the remainder is not known. That table furnishes V, J and clone size, whereas the DNA furnished D and trimming. This sample gives 550,000 to 600,000 clones in total; around 78% of them show up just once. About 12% of the sample is in the top ten clones.

Donors were healthy HIV-negative adults with no recently reported acute infections or vaccinations. Only Caucasian adults living in Nashville, Tennessee, USA were represented among the donors. For unsorted samples, 90 million to 95 million PBMCs were counted, and genomic DNA was extracted using the QIAamp DNA Blood Mini kit. Blood was obtained by leukapheresis, after which PBMCs were separated by Ficoll-Histopaque density gradient centrifugation and cryopreserved in liquid nitrogen vapor phase. Overall study outcomes, separate from this receptor: Sampling was limited to blood, and TCR repertoires in tissue likely differ from TCR repertoires in blood. Because the study included a small number of donors, the genetic and exposure-history diversity represented was limited. Pairwise subsampling led to the expectation that sequencing depth would affect the degree of clonotype sharing among donors.

As encoded in the germline V gene (reference sequence), CDR1 is SEHNR while CDR2 is FQNEAQ. V and J lose 5 bases and 5 bases, and a span of 22 bases separates them. The CDR3 sequence holds 17 residues, the cysteine and phenylalanine included. CDR3 DNA is the only sequence kept; it has 51 bases, read in frame from the first base. In this chain, TRBV7-9 is recombined with TRBJ2-1; the D region may be TRBD1 or TRBD2, each matching 7 bases equally. This TCR was sampled from a woman between 35 and 50 years old in good health. Some clones in this sample may be carry-over from other donors' samples. Sequencing was carried out using PBMCs. The nucleotide sequence reads TGTGCCAGCAGCCAATTCCCAGGGGGGGAGCGAAACAATGAGCAGTTCTTC. It specifies CASSQFPGGERNNEQFF.